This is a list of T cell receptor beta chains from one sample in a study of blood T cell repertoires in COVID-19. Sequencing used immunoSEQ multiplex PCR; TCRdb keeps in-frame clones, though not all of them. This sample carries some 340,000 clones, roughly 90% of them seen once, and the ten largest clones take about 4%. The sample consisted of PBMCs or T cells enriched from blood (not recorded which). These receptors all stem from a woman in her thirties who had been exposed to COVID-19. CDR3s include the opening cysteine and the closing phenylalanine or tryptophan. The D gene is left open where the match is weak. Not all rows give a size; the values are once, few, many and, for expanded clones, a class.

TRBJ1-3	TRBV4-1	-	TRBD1	CASSQGLRTGYTIYF	TGCGCCAGCAGCCAAGGACTTCGGACAGGGTACACCATATATTTT
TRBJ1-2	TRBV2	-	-	CASSTTRSNYGYTF	TGTGCCAGCAGTACGACACGATCTAACTATGGCTACACCTTC
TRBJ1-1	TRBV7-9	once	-	CASSLPTGNTEAFF	TGTGCCAGCAGCTTACCCACAGGGAACACTGAAGCTTTCTTT
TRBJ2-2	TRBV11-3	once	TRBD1	CASSQGQGRAGELFF	TGTGCCAGCAGCCAGGGACAGGGGCGAGCCGGGGAGCTGTTTTTT
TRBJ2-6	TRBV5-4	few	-	CASSPGGSGANVLTF	TGTGCCAGCTCGCCGGGTGGCTCTGGGGCCAACGTCCTGACTTTC
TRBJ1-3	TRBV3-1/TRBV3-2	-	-	CASSPRTASGNTIYF	TGTGCCAGCAGCCCAAGGACAGCCTCTGGAAACACCATATATTTT
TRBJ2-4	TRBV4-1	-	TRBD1	CASSQSTGGLAKNIQYF	TGCGCCAGCAGCCAGTCGACAGGGGGCTTAGCCAAAAACATTCAGTACTTC
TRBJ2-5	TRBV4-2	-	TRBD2	CASSQTSGVQETQYF	TGTGCCAGCAGCCAAACTAGCGGGGTACAAGAGACCCAGTACTTC
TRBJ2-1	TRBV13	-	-	CASSDRDWVNEQFF	TGTGCCAGCAGCGACCGGGACTGGGTAAATGAGCAGTTCTTC
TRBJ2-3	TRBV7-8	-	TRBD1	CASSADRGLDTQYF	TGTGCCAGCAGCGCGGACAGGGGGCTTGATACGCAGTATTTT
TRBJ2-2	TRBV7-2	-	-	CASSPSANTGELFF	TGTGCCAGCAGCCCATCGGCGAACACCGGGGAGCTGTTTTTT
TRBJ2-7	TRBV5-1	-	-	CASSFLGASHEQYF	TGCGCCAGCAGCTTCTTGGGAGCATCCCACGAGCAGTACTTC
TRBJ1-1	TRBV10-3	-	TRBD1	CATRQGEFEAFF	TGTGCCACAAGACAGGGGGAATTTGAAGCTTTCTTT
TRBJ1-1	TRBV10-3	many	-	CAIAGSYTEAFF	TGTGCCATCGCTGGGAGCTACACTGAAGCTTTCTTT
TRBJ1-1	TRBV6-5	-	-	CASQRALMNTEAFF	TGTGCGAGCCAGCGGGCCCTCATGAACACTGAAGCTTTCTTT
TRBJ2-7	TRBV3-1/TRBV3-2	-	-	CASSQVSYEQYF	TGTGCCAGCAGCCAAGTGTCGTACGAGCAGTACTTC
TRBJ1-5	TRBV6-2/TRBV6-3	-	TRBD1	CASSETGVRASNQPQHF	TGTGCCAGCAGCGAAACAGGGGTACGGGCGAGCAATCAGCCCCAGCATTTT
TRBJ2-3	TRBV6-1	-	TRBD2	CASSVRAGASTDTQYF	TGTGCCAGCAGTGTCCGAGCGGGGGCTAGCACAGATACGCAGTATTTT
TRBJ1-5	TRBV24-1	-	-	CATSLVSPRGQPQHF	TGTGCCACCAGCCTGGTCTCTCCGAGAGGTCAGCCCCAGCATTTT
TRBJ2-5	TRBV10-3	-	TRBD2	CAISGLAGGRETQYF	TGTGCCATCAGTGGACTAGCGGGGGGCAGGGAGACCCAGTACTTC
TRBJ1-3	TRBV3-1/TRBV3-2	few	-	CASSQDGRTIYF	TGTGCCAGCAGCCAAGATGGGCGCACCATATATTTT
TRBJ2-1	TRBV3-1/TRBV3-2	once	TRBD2	CASSQGDSGREQFF	TGTGCCAGCAGCCAAGGAGACTCCGGGAGGGAGCAGTTCTTC
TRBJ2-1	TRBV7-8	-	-	CASSLHSTYNEQFF	TGTGCCAGCAGCCTCCACAGTACCTACAATGAGCAGTTCTTC
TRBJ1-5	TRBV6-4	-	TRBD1	CASSDETGTNQPQHF	TGTGCCAGCAGTGACGAGACAGGGACCAATCAGCCCCAGCATTTT
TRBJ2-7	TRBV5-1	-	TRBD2	CASSPSERGGRSYEQYF	TGCGCCAGCAGCCCGTCTGAGCGGGGGGGACGCTCCTACGAGCAGTACTTC
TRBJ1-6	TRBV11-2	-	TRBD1	CASSLDGQGAANSPLHF	TGTGCCAGCAGCTTAGACGGCCAGGGGGCGGCCAATTCACCCCTCCACTTT
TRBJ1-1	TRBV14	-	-	CASSPGRTEAFF	TGTGCCAGCAGCCCAGGGAGGACTGAAGCTTTCTTT
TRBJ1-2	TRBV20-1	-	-	CSAELLYGYTF	TGCAGTGCTGAATTACTCTATGGCTACACCTTC
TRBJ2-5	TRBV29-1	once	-	CSVTPDERRGETQYF	TGCAGCGTTACCCCCGATGAGAGGAGGGGAGAGACCCAGTACTTC
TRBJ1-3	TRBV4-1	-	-	CASSLTTENGNTIYF	TGCGCCAGCAGCCTCACGACAGAGAATGGAAACACCATATATTTT
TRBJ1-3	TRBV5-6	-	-	CASSGGTGGNTIYF	TGTGCCAGCAGCGGCGGGACGGGGGGAAACACCATATATTTT
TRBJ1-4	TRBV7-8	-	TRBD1	CASSPSGQTRAEKLFF	TGTGCCAGCAGCCCCTCGGGACAGACGCGGGCCGAAAAACTGTTTTTT
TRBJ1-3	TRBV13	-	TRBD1	CASSPRQGMGNTIYF	TGTGCCAGCAGCCCTCGACAGGGAATGGGAAACACCATATATTTT
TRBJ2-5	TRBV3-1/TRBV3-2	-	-	CASSQVPGAETQYF	TGTGCCAGCAGCCAAGTGCCAGGGGCAGAGACCCAGTACTTC
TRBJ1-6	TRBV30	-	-	CAWSMIGLNSPLHF	TGTGCCTGGAGTATGATAGGACTAAATTCACCCCTCCACTTT
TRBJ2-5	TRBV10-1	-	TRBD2	CASSELGLAGGQETQYF	TGCGCCAGCAGTGAGTTGGGACTAGCGGGGGGACAAGAGACCCAGTACTTC
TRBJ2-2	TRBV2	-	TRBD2	CAGLAGLTGELFF	TGTGCCGGACTAGCGGGGCTTACCGGGGAGCTGTTTTTT
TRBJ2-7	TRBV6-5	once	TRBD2	CASSYAGGAYEQYF	TGTGCCAGCAGTTATGCGGGGGGGGCCTACGAGCAGTACTTC
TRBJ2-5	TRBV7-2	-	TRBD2	CASSPRMGGGAEETQYF	TGTGCCAGCAGCCCCAGGATGGGCGGGGGGGCGGAAGAGACCCAGTACTTC
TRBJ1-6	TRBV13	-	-	CASSPRVSNSPLHF	TGTGCCAGCAGCCCGAGGGTGTCTAATTCACCCCTCCACTTT
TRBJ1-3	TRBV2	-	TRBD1	CASLDRGGGNTIYF	TGTGCCAGCTTGGACAGGGGTGGTGGAAACACCATATATTTT
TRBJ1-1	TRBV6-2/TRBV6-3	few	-	CASSRYKGGVNTEAFF	TGTGCCAGCAGCCGATACAAAGGAGGGGTGAACACTGAAGCTTTCTTT
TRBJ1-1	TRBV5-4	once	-	CASSFSGRGDTEAFF	TGTGCCAGCAGCTTTAGCGGGCGGGGAGACACTGAAGCTTTCTTT
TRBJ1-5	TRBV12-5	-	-	CASGRRGDKLNQPQHF	TGTGCTAGTGGTCGCCGAGGGGACAAACTCAATCAGCCCCAGCATTTT
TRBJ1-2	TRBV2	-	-	CASKQDYYGYTF	TGTGCCAGCAAACAAGATTACTATGGCTACACCTTC
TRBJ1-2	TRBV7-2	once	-	CASSLALRSYGYTF	TGTGCCAGCAGCTTAGCCCTTCGCAGCTATGGCTACACCTTC
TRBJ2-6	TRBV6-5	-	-	CASSSGGSGANVLTF	TGTGCCAGCAGTTCCGGCGGCTCTGGGGCCAACGTCCTGACTTTC
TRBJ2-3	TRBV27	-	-	CASRDRMTDTQYF	TGTGCCAGCAGAGACAGAATGACAGATACGCAGTATTTT
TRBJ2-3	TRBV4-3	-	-	CASSQDASEGSPDTQYF	TGCGCCAGCAGCCAAGATGCGAGCGAGGGATCCCCAGATACGCAGTATTTT
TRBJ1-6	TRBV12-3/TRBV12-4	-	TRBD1	CASSITGASPLHF	TGTGCCAGCAGCATAACAGGGGCTTCACCCCTCCACTTT
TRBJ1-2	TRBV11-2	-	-	CASTPGGRTGMSLFHGYTF	TGTGCCAGCACCCCGGGGGGCCGGACCGGGATGTCTCTCTTCCATGGCTACACCTTC